This T cell receptor beta chain stems from a study of blood T cells in healthy people across ages. To note about this clonotype: Its antigen is unidentified.

The germline V gene encodes CDR1 LGHNA and CDR2 YSLEER. Trimming pared 0 bases from V and 4 bases from J, leaving 13 bases between. The CDR3 length is 16 residues. General study points: Bulk PBMC profiling left naive and antigen-experienced comparisons inconclusive. Nothing was known about donor CMV status, and this possibly confounded expanded clonotype changes.

The second PCR ran roughly 7 to 12 cycles with a sample-barcoded 5' primer and J-beta primers. TCRdb reprocessed the 5' RACE reads with MiXCR, giving one entry per CDR3 protein. The sample contains approximately 830,000 distinct CDR3 sequences, around two thirds of which appear only once. The rearrangement joins TRBV4-3 to TRBJ2-1; D call uncertain. This clonotype was sampled from a man aged 25-45 years in good health. The sample taken for sequencing was blood. CDR3 sequence reads: CASSQDTVFKYNEQFF. The CDR3 coding sequence is TGCGCCAGCAGCCAAGATACGGTCTTCAAGTACAATGAGCAGTTCTTC.